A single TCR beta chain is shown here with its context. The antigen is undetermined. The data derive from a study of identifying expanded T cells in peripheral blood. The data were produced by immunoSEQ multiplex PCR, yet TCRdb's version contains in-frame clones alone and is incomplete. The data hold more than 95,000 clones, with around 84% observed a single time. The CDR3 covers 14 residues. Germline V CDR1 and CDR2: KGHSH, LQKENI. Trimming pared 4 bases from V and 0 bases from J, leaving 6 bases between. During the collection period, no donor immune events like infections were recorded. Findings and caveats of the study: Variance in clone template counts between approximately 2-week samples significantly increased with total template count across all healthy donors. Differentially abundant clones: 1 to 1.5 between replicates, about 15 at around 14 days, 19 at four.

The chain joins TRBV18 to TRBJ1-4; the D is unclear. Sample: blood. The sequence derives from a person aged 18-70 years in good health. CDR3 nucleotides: TGTGCCAGCTCACTCACTTCAACTAATGAAAAACTGTTTTTT. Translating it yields CASSLTSTNEKLFF.